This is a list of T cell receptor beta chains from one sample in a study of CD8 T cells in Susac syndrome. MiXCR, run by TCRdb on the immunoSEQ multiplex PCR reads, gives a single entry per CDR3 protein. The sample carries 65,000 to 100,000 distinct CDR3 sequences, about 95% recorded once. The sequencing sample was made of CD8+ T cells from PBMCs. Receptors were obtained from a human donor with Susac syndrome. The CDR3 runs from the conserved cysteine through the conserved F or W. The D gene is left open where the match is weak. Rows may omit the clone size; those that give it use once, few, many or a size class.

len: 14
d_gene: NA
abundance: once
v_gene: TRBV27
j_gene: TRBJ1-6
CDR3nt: TGTGCCAGCAGGTTCGGGCTGGATAATTCACCCCTCCACTTT
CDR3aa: CASRFGLDNSPLHF

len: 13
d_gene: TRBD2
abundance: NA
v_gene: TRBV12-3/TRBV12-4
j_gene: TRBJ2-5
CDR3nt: TGTGCCAGCGCCAGCGGGATTGTAGAGACCCAGTACTTC
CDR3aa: CASASGIVETQYF

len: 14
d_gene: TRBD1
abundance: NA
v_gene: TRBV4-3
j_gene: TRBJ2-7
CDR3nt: TGCGCCAGCAGCCCCGGGACAGGGAGCTACGAGCAGTACTTC
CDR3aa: CASSPGTGSYEQYF

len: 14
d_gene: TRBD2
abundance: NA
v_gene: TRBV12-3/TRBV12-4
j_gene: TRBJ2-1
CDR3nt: TGTGCCAGCAGCCCACTAGCGGGAAACAATGAGCAGTTCTTC
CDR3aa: CASSPLAGNNEQFF

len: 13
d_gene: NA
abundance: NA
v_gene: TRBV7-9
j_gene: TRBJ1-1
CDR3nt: TGTGCCAGCAGCTGGGACATTGGCGCTGAAGCTTTCTTT
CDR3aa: CASSWDIGAEAFF

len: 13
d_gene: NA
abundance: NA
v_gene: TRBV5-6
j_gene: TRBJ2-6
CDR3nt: TGTGCCAGCAGCCCTGGGTCGGGTAACGTCCTGACTTTC
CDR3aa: CASSPGSGNVLTF

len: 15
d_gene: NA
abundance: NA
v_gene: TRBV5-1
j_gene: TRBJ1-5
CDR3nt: TGCGCCAGCAGCTTGGACGACCGGGGCGATCAGCCCCAGCATTTT
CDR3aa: CASSLDDRGDQPQHF

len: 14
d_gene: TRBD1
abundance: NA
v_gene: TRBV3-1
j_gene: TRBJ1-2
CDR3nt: TGTGCCAGCAGCCGGACAGGGGGCGACTATGGCTACACCTTC
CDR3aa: CASSRTGGDYGYTF

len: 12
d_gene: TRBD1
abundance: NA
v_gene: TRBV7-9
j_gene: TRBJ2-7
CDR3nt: TGTGCCAGCAGCGCGACAGGGGGCGAGCAGTACTTC
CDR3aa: CASSATGGEQYF

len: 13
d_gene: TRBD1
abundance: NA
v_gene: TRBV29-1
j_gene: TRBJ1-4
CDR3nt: TGCAGCGTCCGACAGGGGGCAGAAGAAAAACTGTTTTTT
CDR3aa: CSVRQGAEEKLFF

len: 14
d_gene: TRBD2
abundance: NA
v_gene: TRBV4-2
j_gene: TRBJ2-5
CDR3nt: TGTGCCAGCAGCCTACCGGGACTACAAGAGACCCAGTACTTC
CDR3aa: CASSLPGLQETQYF

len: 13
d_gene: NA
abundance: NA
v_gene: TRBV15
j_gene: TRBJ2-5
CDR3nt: TGTGCCACCAGCAGATCGAGAGGGGAGACCCAGTACTTC
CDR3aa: CATSRSRGETQYF

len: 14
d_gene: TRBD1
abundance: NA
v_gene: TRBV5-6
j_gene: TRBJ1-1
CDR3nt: TGTGCCAGCAGCCTGGGACAGGGTCTCACTGAAGCTTTCTTT
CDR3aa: CASSLGQGLTEAFF

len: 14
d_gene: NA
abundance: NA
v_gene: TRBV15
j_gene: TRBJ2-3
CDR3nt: TGTGCCACCAGCAGGGAGAGAGGGGTAGATACGCAGTATTTT
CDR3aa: CATSRERGVDTQYF

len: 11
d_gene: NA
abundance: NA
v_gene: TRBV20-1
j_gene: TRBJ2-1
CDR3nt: TGCAGTGCTAGAAAAGTCACGGAGCAGTTCTTC
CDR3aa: CSARKVTEQFF

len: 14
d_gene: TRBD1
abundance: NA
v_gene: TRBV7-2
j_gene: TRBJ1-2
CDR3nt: TGTGCCAGCAGCTCCTGTGGACAGGGTTGCGGCTACACCTTC
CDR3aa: CASSSCGQGCGYTF

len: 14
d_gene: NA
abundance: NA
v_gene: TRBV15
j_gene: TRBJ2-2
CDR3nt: TGTGCCACCAGCACACCAGCAGGGCTTCGGGAGCTGTTTTTT
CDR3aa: CATSTPAGLRELFF

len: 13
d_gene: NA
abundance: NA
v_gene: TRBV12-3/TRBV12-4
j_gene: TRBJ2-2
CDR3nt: TGTGCCAGCAGTTCTGACATCACCGGGGAGCTGTTTTTT
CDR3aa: CASSSDITGELFF

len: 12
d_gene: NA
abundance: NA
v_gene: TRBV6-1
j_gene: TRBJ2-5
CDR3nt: TGTGCCAGCAGCAGGGACCAAGAGACCCAGTACTTC
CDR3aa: CASSRDQETQYF

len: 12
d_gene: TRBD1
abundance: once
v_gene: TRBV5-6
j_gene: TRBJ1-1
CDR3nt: TGTGCCAGCAGCCCAAGACAGGGACAAGCTTTCTTT
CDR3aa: CASSPRQGQAFF

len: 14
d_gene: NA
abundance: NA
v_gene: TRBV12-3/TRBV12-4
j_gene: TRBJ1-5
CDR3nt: TGTGCCAGCAGCTGGATGAGTAGCAATCAGCCCCAGCATTTT
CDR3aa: CASSWMSSNQPQHF

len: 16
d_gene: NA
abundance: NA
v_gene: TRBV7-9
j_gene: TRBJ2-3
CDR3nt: TGTGCCAGCAGCTCCCCACGGGCCGGGTGGACAGATACGCAGTATTTT
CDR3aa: CASSSPRAGWTDTQYF

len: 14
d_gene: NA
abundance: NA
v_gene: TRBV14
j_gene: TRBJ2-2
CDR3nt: TGTGCCAGCAGAACGACAGCGAACACCGGGGAGCTGTTTTTT
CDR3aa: CASRTTANTGELFF

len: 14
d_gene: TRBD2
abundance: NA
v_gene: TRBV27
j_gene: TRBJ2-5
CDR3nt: TGTGCCAGCAGTCCCATGGCTAGCGGGGAGACCCAGTACTTC
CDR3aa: CASSPMASGETQYF

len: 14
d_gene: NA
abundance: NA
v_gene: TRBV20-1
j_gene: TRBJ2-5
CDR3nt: TGCAGTGCTCCAAGATCCCGGCTAGAGGAGACCCAGTACTTC
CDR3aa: CSAPRSRLEETQYF

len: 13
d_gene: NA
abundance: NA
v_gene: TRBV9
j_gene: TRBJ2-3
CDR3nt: TGTGCCAGCAGCGTGGGGGGTGAAGATACGCAGTATTTT
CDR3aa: CASSVGGEDTQYF

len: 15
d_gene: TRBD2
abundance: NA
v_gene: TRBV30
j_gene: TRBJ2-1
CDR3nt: TGTGCCTGGACCTCCGGGACTACTACGGTGGGTGAGCAGTTCTTC
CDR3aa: CAWTSGTTTVGEQFF

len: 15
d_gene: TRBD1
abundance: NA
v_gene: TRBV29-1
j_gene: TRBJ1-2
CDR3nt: TGCAGCGCCAACCCATTAGACAGGGGCCCTTACGGCTACACCTTC
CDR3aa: CSANPLDRGPYGYTF

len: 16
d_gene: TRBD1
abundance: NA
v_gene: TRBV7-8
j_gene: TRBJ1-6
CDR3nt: TGTGCCAGCAGCTTAGGTCTCACAGGGGAGGGTTCACCCCTCCACTTT
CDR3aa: CASSLGLTGEGSPLHF

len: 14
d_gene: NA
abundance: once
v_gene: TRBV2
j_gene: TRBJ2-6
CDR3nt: TGTGCCAGCAGTGATTTCCCTGGGGCCAACGTCCTGACTTTC
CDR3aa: CASSDFPGANVLTF

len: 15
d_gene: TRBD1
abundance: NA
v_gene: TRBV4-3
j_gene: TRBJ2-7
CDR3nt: TGCGCCAGCAGCCAAAAGAGGACAGGGCCCTACGAGCAGTACTTC
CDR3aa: CASSQKRTGPYEQYF

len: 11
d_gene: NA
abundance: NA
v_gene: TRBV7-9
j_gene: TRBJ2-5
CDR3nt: TGTGCCAGCAGCGCTGACCTGTCCCAGTACTTC
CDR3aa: CASSADLSQYF

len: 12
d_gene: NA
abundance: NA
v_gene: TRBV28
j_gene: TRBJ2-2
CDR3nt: TGTGCCAGCAGTTCATACACCGGGGAGCTGTTTTTT
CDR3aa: CASSSYTGELFF

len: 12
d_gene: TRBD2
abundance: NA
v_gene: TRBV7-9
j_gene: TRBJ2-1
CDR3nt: TGTGCCAGCAGCTTAGCGGGAGGGGCTTGGTTCTTC
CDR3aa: CASSLAGGAWFF

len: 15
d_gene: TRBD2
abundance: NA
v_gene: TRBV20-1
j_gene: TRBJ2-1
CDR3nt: TGCAGTGCTATCTTGCTAGCGGGGGGGCCTAATGAGCAGTTCTTC
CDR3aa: CSAILLAGGPNEQFF

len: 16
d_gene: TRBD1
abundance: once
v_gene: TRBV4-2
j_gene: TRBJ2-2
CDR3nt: TGTGCCAGCAGACAAGAAATCGGGACAGTCACCGGGGAGCTGTTTTTT
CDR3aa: CASRQEIGTVTGELFF

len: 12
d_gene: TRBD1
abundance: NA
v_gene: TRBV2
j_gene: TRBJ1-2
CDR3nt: TGTGCCAGCACCGGACAGGGATCTGGCTACACCTTC
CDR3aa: CASTGQGSGYTF

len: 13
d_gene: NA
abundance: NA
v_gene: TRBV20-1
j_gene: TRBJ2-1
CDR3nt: TGCAGTGCTATATCGGGACAAAAGGATGAGCAGTTCTTC
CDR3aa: CSAISGQKDEQFF

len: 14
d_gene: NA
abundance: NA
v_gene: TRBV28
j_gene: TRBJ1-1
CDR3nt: TGTGCCAGCAGTTCCAGCAGGGGTCGGGCTGAAGCTTTCTTT
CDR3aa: CASSSSRGRAEAFF

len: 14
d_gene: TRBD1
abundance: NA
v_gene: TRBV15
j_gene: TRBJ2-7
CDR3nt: TGTGCCACCAGCCCACAGGGGGTTACCTACGAGCAGTACTTC
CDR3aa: CATSPQGVTYEQYF